This T cell receptor beta chain was retrieved from a study of CD8+ T cells in alopecia areata. Treatment reported: oral pan-JAK inhibitor, 5-10 mg twice daily. Samples from alopecia areata patients were lesional scalp punch biopsies and peripheral blood. Investigators sorted PBMCs to obtain both CD4+ and CD8+ T cells. cDNA serving as the sequencing template came from extracted, reverse transcribed RNA. TCRdb keeps only in-frame clones here, not all; method: immunoSEQ multiplex PCR. The sample consists of about 210,000 clones, less than 75% of them appearing once. The V and J ends lost 5 bases and 5 bases, in that order; junction bases with no gene match: 8. Germline V gene data show CDR1 as SQVTM and CDR2 as ANQGSEA. The CDR3 runs to 14 residues. Study results and caveats: The study found higher clonality in lesional than normal scalp, especially in alopecia totalis/universalis.

This clone was seen only once. Antigen specificity is unknown. This sequence originates from a human donor with alopecia areata. The sample consisted of CD4+ T cells sorted from blood, taken at week 4, from a patient treated with tofacitinib. The rearrangement links TRBV29-1 to TRBJ2-1; 8 nucleotides line up with TRBD2. DNA of the CDR3: TGCAGCGTTCGTGAGGCGGGGGGAAACAATGAGCAGTTCTTC. It is translated as CSVREAGGNNEQFF.